This entry concerns a single T cell receptor beta chain. Each CDR3 protein gets one entry after TCRdb re-called the 5' RACE reads with MiXCR. The sample contains about 210,000 distinct CDR3 sequences, around 9.6% of which appear only once. CDR3 size: 14 residues. The V and J ends lost 6 bases and 2 bases respectively, with 12 bases between them. Germline-derived CDR1 and CDR2 are SGHTA and FQGNSA. The data are from a study of identical twins. This sequence originates from a woman aged 18-29 years in good health. Input material: memory (CD45RO+) T cells sorted from blood. V usage is TRBV7-2 and J usage is TRBJ2-3; D uncertain. CDR3 region: CASRGLVATDTQYF. Written as DNA, the CDR3 is TGTGCCAGCAGGGGGTTGGTGGCCACAGATACGCAGTATTTT.